The TCR beta chain described here comes from a study of PD-L1 blockade in urothelial cancer. Study summary: Previous chemotherapy exposure amounted to 0 to 3 regimens for patients. Blood analysis was done at 3 weeks (second dose) and 6 weeks after treatment began.

Patients were diagnosed with urothelial carcinoma, either locally advanced or metastatic. CDR3 length: 12 amino acids. V lost 4 bases, J lost 15 bases, and 9 bases stayed unmatched. CDR1 KGHSH and CDR2 LQKENI come from the germline V gene. Each PCR received spiked synthetic TCR analog templates. Sequenced by immunoSEQ multiplex PCR; TCRdb stores in-frame clones only, minus some. The repertoire includes over 65,000 clones, around 84% of them detected once, and about 4.7% sits in the top ten. The sequenced sample was PBMCs, obtained around atezolizumab (anti-PD-L1) treatment. The clonotype was recovered from a man between 65 and 85 years old with urothelial cancer. J is TRBJ2-1 and V is TRBV18; 7 nucleotides align to TRBD2. The chain's CDR3 is CASSHPGLPLFF. The CDR3 coding sequence is TGTGCCAGCTCACACCCGGGACTACCGTTGTTCTTC.